This section outlines one TCR beta chain sequence together with its context. The target of this receptor is not known. The sample holds no much larger clone one base away, and base qualities are not on file. The data derive from a study of OX40 agonist ivuxolimab in advanced cancers. Background for the entire study: The costimulatory receptor OX40 (CD134) was targeted by ivuxolimab, a fully human IgG2 agonistic monoclonal antibody. In the dose-escalation cohort, around 80% of patients were male, and the mean age was approximately 60 years with a range of roughly 23 to 79. The paper reports the monotherapy dose-escalation portion (N of about 54 patients) of the phase I ivuxolimab trial. Three dose-escalation patients achieved partial responses, one with hepatocellular carcinoma and two with cutaneous melanoma. Prior anti-PD-1, anti-PD-L1 or anti-CTLA-4 therapy was permitted, and checkpoint inhibitors had been received by roughly 42% of dose-escalation patients. Intravenous ivuxolimab was administered to patients every 2 weeks at six dose levels: 0.01, 0.1, 0.3, 1.5, 3 and 10 mg/kg. Among the approximately 50 dose-escalation patients, approximately 20 had hepatocellular carcinoma, 15 or so melanoma, 9 renal cell carcinoma and 9 head and neck cancer. The purpose of peripheral TCRbeta sequencing was to test whether ivuxolimab changed TCR sequence diversity and led to clonal T-cell expansion. What the authors observed across the whole study: At doses of 0.1 to 3.0 mg/kg, clonal expansion of both CD4+ and CD8+ blood T cells was observed from baseline to week 6. Low levels of normalized T-cell clonal expansion were also shown by some nonresponding patients. After ivuxolimab, expanded clones were on average more numerous among CD8+ T cells than among CD4+ T cells. Antigen specificity was not determined for the clonally expanded peripheral T cells. In the 0.1-3.0 mg/kg groups, partial responders had among the lowest normalized peripheral clonal expansion, particularly in CD8+ T cells.

To sequence the TCRbeta CDR3 region, genomic DNA was isolated from the sorted cells. TCRbeta CDR3 regions were sequenced using the immunoSEQ Assay. TCRdb mirrors the immuneACCESS table, restricted to in-frame sequences. Some clones are absent from its copies; in checked studies, under half trace to an unresolved V gene, and the reason for the others is unknown. The sample table lists about 62,000 clones, around nine tenths of them with a count of one. 0.7% to 0.9% of the sample rests with the top ten. The germline V gene encodes CDR1 SGHRS and CDR2 YFSETQ. Reading from cysteine to phenylalanine, the CDR3 counts 15 amino acids. Of all the DNA, just the CDR3 is kept, 45 bases in frame from base 1. V has 4 bases trimmed and J has 3 bases trimmed; junction bases matching no gene number 2. The trial excluded patients who had a history of autoimmune disease or who were on systemic immunosuppression. Peripheral blood for TCR sequencing was collected from all dose cohorts at baseline, on cycle 4 day 1, and on cycle 7 day 1. The samples were drawn from a first-in-human, open-label, multicenter phase I dose-escalation trial of ivuxolimab. The trial enrolled adults with locally advanced or metastatic head and neck squamous cell, hepatocellular, melanoma or renal cell carcinoma. Before TCR sequencing, CD4+ and CD8+ T cells were separately sorted from peripheral blood.

This specimen was CD4+ or CD8+ T cells sorted from blood, taken in a trial of the OX40 agonist ivuxolimab. The receptor's source is an adult with an advanced solid tumor such as melanoma, head and neck, liver or kidney cancer. The chain is made from TRBV5-1 and TRBJ2-7, with TRBD2 matching 15 junction bases. In nucleotides, the sequence is TGCGCCAGCAGCCGGGGACTAGCGGGAGGCTACGAGCAGTACTTC. Its protein product is CASSRGLAGGYEQYF. The full variable domain, completed from the reference TRBV5-1 and TRBJ2-7 proteins outside the CDR3, reads KAGVTQTPRYLIKTRGQQVTLSCSPISGHRSVSWYQQTPGQGLQFLFEYFSETQRNKGNFPGRFSGRQFSNSRSEMNVSTLELGDSALYLCASSRGLAGGYEQYFGPGTRLTVT.